A single sample gave rise to the 14 T cell receptor beta chains below, sequenced in a study of cytomegalovirus exposure and HLA in healthy donors. PCR involved 60 Vbeta and 13 Jbeta primers. Profiled with immunoSEQ multiplex PCR; TCRdb holds only in-frame clones, not every one. The sample has over 200,000 clones; 77% are singletons. Sample: PBMCs. The receptors come from an older woman in good health and CMV-seropositive.

The J gene is TRBJ2-3, the V gene TRBV5-1, with TRBD1 matching over 9 bases. CDR1 is SGHRS, CDR2 YFSETQ, per germline. Unmatched junction bases numbered 4, after V lost 3 bases and J lost 2 bases. The CDR3 loop spans 15 amino acids. This CDR3 reads CASSYRDRDTDTQYF. CDR3 nucleotides: TGCGCCAGCAGCTACCGGGACAGGGACACAGATACGCAGTATTTT.

The chain couples TRBV6-1 to TRBJ2-2, with a possible D match to TRBD1 (6 bases). CDR1 MNHNS and CDR2 SASEGT come from the germline V gene. The ends were cut back, 6 bases at V and 7 bases at J, with 12 bases in the middle. The CDR3 is 13 amino acids. The CDR3 protein is CASSEQGYGELFF. CDR3 coding DNA: TGTGCCAGCAGCGAACAGGGATACGGGGAGCTGTTTTTT.

This clone has a handful of counts. The V gene is TRBV6-7, the J gene TRBJ1-5; D unresolved. TRBV6-7 is an open reading frame whose function is uncertain. Trimming removed 2 bases at V and 10 bases at J, with 6 bases between. There are 11 residues in the CDR3. The CDR3 reads CASSYPLPQHF. The CDR3 coding sequence is TGTGCCAGCAGTTACCCCCTTCCCCAGCATTTT.

This clone showed up just a few times. The chain carries TRBV5-6 and TRBJ2-3, with TRBD2 matching 11 bases. CDR1 and CDR2 from the germline V gene are SGHDT and YYEEEE. The CDR3 covers 16 residues. The junction had 5 bases not matched to a gene; V was cut back by 3 bases and J by 2 bases. CDR3 region: CASSWGGLAVTDTQYF. The DNA of the CDR3 is TGTGCCAGCAGCTGGGGGGGACTAGCGGTCACAGATACGCAGTATTTT.

The J gene is TRBJ1-3, the V gene TRBV18; 8 bases align to TRBD1. The germline V gene encodes CDR1 KGHSH and CDR2 LQKENI. V shed 6 bases and J 8 bases; nucleotides not matched to a gene: 12. The CDR3 is 15 amino acids. CDR3 residues: CASSLDRVRSDTIYF. The CDR3 DNA reads TGTGCCAGCTCTCTGGACAGGGTACGCTCCGACACCATATATTTT. The full variable domain, completed using reference TRBV18 and TRBJ1-3, is NAGVMQNPRHLVRRRGQEARLRCSPMKGHSHVYWYRQLPEEGLKFMVYLQKENIIDESGMPKERFSAEFPKEGPSILRIQQVVRGDSAAYFCASSLDRVRSDTIYFGEGSWLTVV.

This clone was detected only once. The rearrangement joins TRBV10-3 to TRBJ1-2, with 12 bases identical to TRBD1. V trimming: 10 bases; J trimming: 6 bases; junction bases outside the gene matches: 9. Germline V CDR1 and CDR2: ENHRY, SYGVKD. The CDR3 spans 14 residues. The CDR3 DNA reads as TGTGCCACGGGGACAGGGGGCGAGAGGGATGGCTACACCTTC. As protein: CATGTGGERDGYTF.

The V and J genes are TRBV10-1 and TRBJ2-2; D possibly corresponds to TRBD2 (6 bases). The CDR3 is made up of 15 amino acids. The V end lost 3 bases, the J end lost 6 bases, and 14 bases lay between the germline ends. CDR1 and CDR2 (germline): WNHNN, SYGVQD (reference sequence). The CDR3 bases are TGCGCCAGCAGTGATAACGGGAGAAGATCCGGGGAGCTGTTTTTT. Its translation is CASSDNGRRSGELFF.

The chain employs TRBV4-2 and TRBJ1-2; 7 bases align to TRBD1. The trim removed 1 base at V and 1 base at J, leaving 6 bases unmatched. The CDR3 is made up of 16 amino acids. Germline-derived CDR1 and CDR2 are LGHNA and YNFKEQ. CDR3 sequence reads: CASSQGQGRGNYGYTF. The CDR3 nucleotides read TGTGCCAGCAGCCAAGGACAGGGCCGGGGTAACTATGGCTACACCTTC.

The V gene is TRBV21-1, the J gene TRBJ1-5; TRBD1 is the table's D call and was not checked against the DNA. TRBV21-1 is an annotated pseudogene. This CDR3 has 16 amino acids. The DNA for the CDR3 is TGTGCCAGCAGCAAAGGACAGCTTGAACTCAATCAGCCCCAGCATTTT. This sequence encodes CASSKGQLELNQPQHF.

In this sample, this clone turned up a few times. The chain uses TRBV27 and TRBJ2-5; D call uncertain. Germline V CDR1 and CDR2: MNHEY, SMNVEV (reference sequence). The CDR3 is 14 residues long. The V gene lost 3 bases and the J gene lost 0 bases, with 8 bases spanning the gap. CDR3 in DNA: TGTGCCAGCAGTTTCGAGGCGGACCAAGAGACCCAGTACTTC. Residues: CASSFEADQETQYF.

This clone was detected once. The V gene is TRBV5-4, the J gene TRBJ2-7; 16 nucleotides match TRBD2. This CDR3 is 17 amino acids long. The trim removed 4 bases at V and 2 bases at J, leaving 6 bases unmatched. Germline V gives CDR1 SGHNT, CDR2 YYREEE (reference sequence). CDR3 in amino acids: CASSPPGLAGGTYEQYF. CDR3 DNA sequence: TGTGCCAGCAGCCCCCCGGGACTAGCGGGGGGGACCTACGAGCAGTACTTC.

The rearrangement links TRBV18 to TRBJ2-7, with TRBD1 matching over 7 bases. The ends lost 0 bases at V and 1 base at J; junction bases unmatched: 3. This CDR3 contains 15 residues. Germline assignment: CDR1 KGHSH and CDR2 LQKENI. The CDR3: CASSPPGTASYEQYF. CDR3 in DNA: TGTGCCAGCTCACCACCCGGGACAGCATCCTACGAGCAGTACTTC. Variable domain in full (rest from reference TRBV18 and TRBJ2-7): NAGVMQNPRHLVRRRGQEARLRCSPMKGHSHVYWYRQLPEEGLKFMVYLQKENIIDESGMPKERFSAEFPKEGPSILRIQQVVRGDSAAYFCASSPPGTASYEQYFGPGTRLTVT.

The chain uses TRBV10-1 and TRBJ1-3; the D gene is possibly TRBD1 (5 bases). Germline loops: CDR1 WNHNN, CDR2 SYGVQD (reference sequence). The CDR3 is 14 residues long. Trimming left V 6 bases short and J 4 bases short, with 13 bases between. The CDR3 loop is CASSAGMFGNTIYF. The DNA for the CDR3 is TGCGCCAGCAGCGCAGGGATGTTCGGAAACACCATATATTTT.

The chain carries TRBV27 and TRBJ2-7; 7 bases are shared with TRBD1. The CDR3 spans 13 residues. The ends lost 2 bases at V and 6 bases at J; junction bases unmatched: 4. Germline CDR1 MNHEY, CDR2 SMNVEV (reference sequence). The CDR3 loop reads CASSLDRVGEQYF. CDR3 bases: TGTGCCAGCAGTTTAGACAGGGTAGGCGAGCAGTACTTC.